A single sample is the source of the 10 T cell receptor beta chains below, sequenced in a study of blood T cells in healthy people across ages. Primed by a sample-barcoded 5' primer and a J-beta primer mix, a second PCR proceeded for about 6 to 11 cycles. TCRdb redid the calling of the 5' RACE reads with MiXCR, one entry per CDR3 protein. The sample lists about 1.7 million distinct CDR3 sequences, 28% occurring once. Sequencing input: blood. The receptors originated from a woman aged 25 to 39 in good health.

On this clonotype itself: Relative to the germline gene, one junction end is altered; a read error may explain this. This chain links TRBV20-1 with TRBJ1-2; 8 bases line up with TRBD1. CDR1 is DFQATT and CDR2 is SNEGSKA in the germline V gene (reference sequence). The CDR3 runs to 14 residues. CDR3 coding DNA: TGCGGTGCTAGCGTCCCGACAGGGGACCAGGGCTACACCTTC. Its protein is CGASVPTGDQGYTF.

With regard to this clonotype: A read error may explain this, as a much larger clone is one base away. The CDR3 is CASSHKSSGVIYEQYF. As DNA, the CDR3 is TGTGCCAGCAGTCACAAGTCTAGCGGGGTTATCTACGAGCAGTACTTC. The V gene is TRBV6-5, the J gene TRBJ2-7; TRBD2 matches at 9 bases. The CDR3 is 16 amino acids. The V and J ends lost 5 bases and 3 bases, in that order; junction bases with no gene match: 11. Germline V gene sequence: CDR1 MNHEY, CDR2 SVGAGI.

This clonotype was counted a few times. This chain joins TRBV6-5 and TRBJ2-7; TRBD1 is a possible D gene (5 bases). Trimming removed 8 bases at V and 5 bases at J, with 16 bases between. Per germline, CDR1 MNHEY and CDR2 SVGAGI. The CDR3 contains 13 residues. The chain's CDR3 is CASRHQGVDEQYF. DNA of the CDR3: TGTGCCAGCCGCCACCAGGGTGTCGACGAGCAGTACTTC.

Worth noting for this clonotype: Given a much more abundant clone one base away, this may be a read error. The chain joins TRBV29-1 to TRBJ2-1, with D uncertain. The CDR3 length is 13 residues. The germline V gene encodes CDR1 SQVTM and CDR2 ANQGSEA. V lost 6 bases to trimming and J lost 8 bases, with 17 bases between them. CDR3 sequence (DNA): TGCAGCGTCTCGGGTCAGACCCACGATGAGCAGTTCTTC. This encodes CSVSGQTHDEQFF.

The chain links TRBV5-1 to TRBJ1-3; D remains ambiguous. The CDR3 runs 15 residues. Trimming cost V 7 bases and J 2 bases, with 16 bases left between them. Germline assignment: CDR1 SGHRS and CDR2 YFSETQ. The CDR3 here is CASSLGPDAGNTIYF. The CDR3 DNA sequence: TGCGCCAGCTCTCTCGGGCCAGACGCTGGAAACACCATATATTTT. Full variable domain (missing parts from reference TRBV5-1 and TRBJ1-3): KAGVTQTPRYLIKTRGQQVTLSCSPISGHRSVSWYQQTPGQGLQFLFEYFSETQRNKGNFPGRFSGRQFSNSRSEMNVSTLELGDSALYLCASSLGPDAGNTIYFGEGSWLTVV.

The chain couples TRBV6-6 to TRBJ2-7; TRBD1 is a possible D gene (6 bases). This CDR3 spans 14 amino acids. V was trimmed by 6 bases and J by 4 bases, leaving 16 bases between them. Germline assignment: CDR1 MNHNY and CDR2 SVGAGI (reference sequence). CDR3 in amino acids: CASSHLTRGYEQYF. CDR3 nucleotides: TGTGCCAGCAGCCACCTTACTAGGGGGTACGAGCAGTACTTC.

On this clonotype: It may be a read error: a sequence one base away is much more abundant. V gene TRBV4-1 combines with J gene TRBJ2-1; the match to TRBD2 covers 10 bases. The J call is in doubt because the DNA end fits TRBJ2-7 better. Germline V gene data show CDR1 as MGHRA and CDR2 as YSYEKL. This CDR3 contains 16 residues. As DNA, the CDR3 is TGCGCCAGCAGCCAGGTTCTAGCGGGAGTATACAATGAGCAGTACTTC. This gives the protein CASSQVLAGVYNEQYF.

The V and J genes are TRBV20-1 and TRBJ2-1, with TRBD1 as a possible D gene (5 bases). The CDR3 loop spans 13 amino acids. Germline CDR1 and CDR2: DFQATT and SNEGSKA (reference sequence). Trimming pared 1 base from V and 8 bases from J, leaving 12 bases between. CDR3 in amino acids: CSARGHQGDEQFF. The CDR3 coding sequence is TGCAGTGCTAGAGGTCACCAGGGTGATGAGCAGTTCTTC.

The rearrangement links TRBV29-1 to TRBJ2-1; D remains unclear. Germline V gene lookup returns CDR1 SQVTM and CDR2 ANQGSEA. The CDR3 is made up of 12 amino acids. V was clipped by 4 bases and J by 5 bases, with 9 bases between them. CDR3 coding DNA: TGCAGCGTTGCTATTCCTAACAATGAGCAGTTCTTC. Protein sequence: CSVAIPNNEQFF.

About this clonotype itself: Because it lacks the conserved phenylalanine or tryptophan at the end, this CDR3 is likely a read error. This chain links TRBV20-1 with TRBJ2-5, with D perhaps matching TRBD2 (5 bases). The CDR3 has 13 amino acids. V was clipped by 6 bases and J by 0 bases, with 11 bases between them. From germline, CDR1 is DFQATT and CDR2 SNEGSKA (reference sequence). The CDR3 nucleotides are TGCAGTGCAGGGCGAGGGTACCAAGAGACCCAGTACTGC. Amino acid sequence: CSAGRGYQETQYC.